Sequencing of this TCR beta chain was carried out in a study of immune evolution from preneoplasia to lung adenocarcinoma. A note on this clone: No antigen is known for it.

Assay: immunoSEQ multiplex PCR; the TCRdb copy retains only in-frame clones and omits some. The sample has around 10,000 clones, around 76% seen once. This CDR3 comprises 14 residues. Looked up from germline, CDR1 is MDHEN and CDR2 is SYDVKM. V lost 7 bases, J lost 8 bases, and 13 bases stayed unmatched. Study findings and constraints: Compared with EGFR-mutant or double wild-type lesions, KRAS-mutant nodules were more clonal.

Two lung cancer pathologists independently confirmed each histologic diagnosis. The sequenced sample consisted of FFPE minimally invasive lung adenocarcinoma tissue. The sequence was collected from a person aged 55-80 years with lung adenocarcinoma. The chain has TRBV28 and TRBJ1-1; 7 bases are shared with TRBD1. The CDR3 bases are TGTGCCAGCAACAGAGGGGGCGCTGAAGTGGAAGCTTTCTTT. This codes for CASNRGGAEVEAFF.